A selection of T cell receptor beta chains follows, all from one sample in a study of control samples from healthy donors and cancer patients. Assay used: immunoSEQ multiplex PCR; TCRdb lists only in-frame clones, some missing. This table has approximately 97,000 clones, just under 85% appearing once. Sequencing was carried out using blood. The receptors here all came from a man in his thirties or forties in good health. The CDR3 runs from the conserved cysteine through the conserved F or W. Fields, in order: J gene, clone size, D gene, V gene, CDR3 DNA, CDR3 protein. A D gene is named only where the DNA matches it firmly. Clone size is shown for a subset of rows, as once, few, many or a class of expanded clone.

j_gene: TRBJ1-4; abundance: NA; d_gene: NA; v_gene: TRBV15; CDR3nt: TGTGCCACCAGCAGAGATTTAAGAGGGAGGGGTGAAAAACTGTTTTTT; CDR3aa: CATSRDLRGRGEKLFF
j_gene: TRBJ2-7; abundance: once; d_gene: NA; v_gene: TRBV5-1; CDR3nt: TGCGCCAGCAGCTTGTTCGTACAGGCTATAACCTACGAGCAGTACTTC; CDR3aa: CASSLFVQAITYEQYF
j_gene: TRBJ1-4; abundance: NA; d_gene: TRBD1; v_gene: TRBV9; CDR3nt: TGTGCCAGCAGCCCTGGACAGGGGGCGGGCACTAATGAAAAACTGTTTTTT; CDR3aa: CASSPGQGAGTNEKLFF
j_gene: TRBJ2-7; abundance: NA; d_gene: TRBD2; v_gene: TRBV7-8; CDR3nt: TGTGCCAGCAGCTACAGCAGCGGGGGGGCCGAATGGTACGAGCAGTACTTC; CDR3aa: CASSYSSGGAEWYEQYF
j_gene: TRBJ1-5; abundance: NA; d_gene: TRBD1; v_gene: TRBV6-1; CDR3nt: TGTGCCAGCAGTGAATCGTGGGACAGCCAAGGCAATCAGCCCCAGCATTTT; CDR3aa: CASSESWDSQGNQPQHF
j_gene: TRBJ2-7; abundance: NA; d_gene: NA; v_gene: TRBV6-5; CDR3nt: TGTGCCAGCAGTTATGGTCCCTACGAGCAGTACTTC; CDR3aa: CASSYGPYEQYF
j_gene: TRBJ1-6; abundance: NA; d_gene: NA; v_gene: TRBV6-2/TRBV6-3; CDR3nt: TGTGCCAGCAGACCTTTGACAGAAGTTAATTCACCCCTCCACTTT; CDR3aa: CASRPLTEVNSPLHF
j_gene: TRBJ1-5; abundance: NA; d_gene: NA; v_gene: TRBV27; CDR3nt: TGTGCCAGCAGTACCGACGGTAGTTTACCCCAGCATTTT; CDR3aa: CASSTDGSLPQHF
j_gene: TRBJ2-7; abundance: NA; d_gene: TRBD1; v_gene: TRBV30; CDR3nt: TGTGCCTGGAATTCCGACAGGGGGCCCTACGAGCAGTACTTC; CDR3aa: CAWNSDRGPYEQYF
j_gene: TRBJ1-1; abundance: NA; d_gene: NA; v_gene: TRBV4-2; CDR3nt: TGTGCCAGCAGCCAAGCCCGCCTTGGGGAGGGGGGCATGAACACTGAAGCTTTCTTT; CDR3aa: CASSQARLGEGGMNTEAFF
j_gene: TRBJ1-5; abundance: NA; d_gene: NA; v_gene: TRBV27; CDR3nt: TGTGCCAGCAGTTTCATGAGGGACCAGCCCCAGCATTTT; CDR3aa: CASSFMRDQPQHF
j_gene: TRBJ1-1; abundance: once; d_gene: NA; v_gene: TRBV6-5; CDR3nt: TGTGCCAGCAGTTACTCAACACCCCCCGGGAACACTGAAGCTTTCTTT; CDR3aa: CASSYSTPPGNTEAFF
j_gene: TRBJ1-5; abundance: NA; d_gene: NA; v_gene: TRBV30; CDR3nt: TGTGCCTGGAACAGAGACAATCAGCCCCAGCATTTT; CDR3aa: CAWNRDNQPQHF